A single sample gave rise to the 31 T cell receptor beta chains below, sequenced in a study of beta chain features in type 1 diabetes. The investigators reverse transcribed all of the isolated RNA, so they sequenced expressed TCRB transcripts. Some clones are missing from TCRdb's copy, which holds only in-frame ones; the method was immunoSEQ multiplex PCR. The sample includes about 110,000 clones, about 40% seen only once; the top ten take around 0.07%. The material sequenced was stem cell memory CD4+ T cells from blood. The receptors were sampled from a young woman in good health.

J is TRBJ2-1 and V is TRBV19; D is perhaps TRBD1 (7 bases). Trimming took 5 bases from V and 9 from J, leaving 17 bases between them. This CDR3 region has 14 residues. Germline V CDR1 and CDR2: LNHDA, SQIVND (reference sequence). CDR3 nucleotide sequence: TGTGCCAGTAGTGTGGGATCAGGGGGGTCTGAGCAGTTCTTC. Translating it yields CASSVGSGGSEQFF.

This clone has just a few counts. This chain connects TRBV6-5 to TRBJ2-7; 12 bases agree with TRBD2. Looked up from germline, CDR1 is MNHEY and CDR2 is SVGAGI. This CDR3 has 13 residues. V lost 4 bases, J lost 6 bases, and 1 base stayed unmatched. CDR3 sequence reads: CASSSSGRAEQYF. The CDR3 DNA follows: TGTGCCAGCAGTTCTAGCGGGAGGGCCGAGCAGTACTTC.

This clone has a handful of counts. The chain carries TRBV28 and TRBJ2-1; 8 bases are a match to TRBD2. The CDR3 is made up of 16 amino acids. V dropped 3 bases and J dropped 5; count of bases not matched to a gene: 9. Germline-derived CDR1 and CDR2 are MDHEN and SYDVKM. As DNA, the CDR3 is TGTGCCAGCAGTTTCCAGCGGGAGAGTTTCGACAATGAGCAGTTCTTC. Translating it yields CASSFQRESFDNEQFF.

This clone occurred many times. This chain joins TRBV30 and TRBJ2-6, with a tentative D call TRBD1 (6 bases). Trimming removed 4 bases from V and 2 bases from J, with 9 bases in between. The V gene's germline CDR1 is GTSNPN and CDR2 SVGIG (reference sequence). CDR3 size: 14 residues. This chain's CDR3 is CAWKQGAGANVLTF. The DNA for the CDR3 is TGTGCCTGGAAACAGGGAGCTGGGGCCAACGTCCTGACTTTC. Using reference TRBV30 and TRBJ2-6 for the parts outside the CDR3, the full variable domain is SQTIHQWPATLVQPVGSPLSLECTVEGTSNPNLYWYRQAAGRGLQLLFYSVGIGQISSEVPQNLSASRPQDRQFILSSKKLLLSDSGFYLCAWKQGAGANVLTFGAGSRLTVL.

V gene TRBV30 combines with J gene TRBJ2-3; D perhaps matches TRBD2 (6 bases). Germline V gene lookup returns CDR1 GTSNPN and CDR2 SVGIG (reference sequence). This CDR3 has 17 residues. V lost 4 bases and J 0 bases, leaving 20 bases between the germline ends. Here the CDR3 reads CAWTVGGLAASTDTQYF. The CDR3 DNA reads TGTGCCTGGACGGTTGGTGGGTTAGCGGCTAGCACAGATACGCAGTATTTT.

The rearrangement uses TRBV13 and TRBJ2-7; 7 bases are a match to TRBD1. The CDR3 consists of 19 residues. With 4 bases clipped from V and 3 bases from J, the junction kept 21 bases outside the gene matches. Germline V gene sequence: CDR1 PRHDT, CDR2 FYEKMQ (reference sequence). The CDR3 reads CASSYTRDRAKRTVYEQYF. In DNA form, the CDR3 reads TGTGCCAGCAGCTACACCCGGGACAGAGCGAAAAGAACAGTCTACGAGCAGTACTTC.

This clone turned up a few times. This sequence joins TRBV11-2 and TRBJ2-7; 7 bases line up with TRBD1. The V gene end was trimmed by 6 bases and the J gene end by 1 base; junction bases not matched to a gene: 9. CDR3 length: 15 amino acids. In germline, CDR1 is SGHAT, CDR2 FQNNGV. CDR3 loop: CASSIGQAISYEQYF. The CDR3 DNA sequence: TGTGCCAGCAGTATTGGACAGGCCATATCCTACGAGCAGTACTTC.

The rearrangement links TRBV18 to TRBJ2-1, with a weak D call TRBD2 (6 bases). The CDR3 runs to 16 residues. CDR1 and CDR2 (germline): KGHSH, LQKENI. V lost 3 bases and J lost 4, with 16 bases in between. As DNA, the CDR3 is TGTGCCAGCTCACCCGAACGTTTGGGGGGATACAATGAGCAGTTCTTC. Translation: CASSPERLGGYNEQFF.

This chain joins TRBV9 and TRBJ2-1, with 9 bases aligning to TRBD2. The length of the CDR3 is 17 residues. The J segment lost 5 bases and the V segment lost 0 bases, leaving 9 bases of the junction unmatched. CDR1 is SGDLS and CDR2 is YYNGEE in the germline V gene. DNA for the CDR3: TGTGCCAGCAGCGTAGGGGCGGGAGGGGGTTTCAACAATGAGCAGTTCTTC. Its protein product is CASSVGAGGGFNNEQFF. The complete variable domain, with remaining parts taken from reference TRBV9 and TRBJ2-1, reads DSGVTQTPKHLITATGQRVTLRCSPRSGDLSVYWYQQSLDQGLQFLIQYYNGEERAKGNILERFSAQQFPDLHSELNLSSLELGDSALYFCASSVGAGGGFNNEQFFGPGTRLTVL.

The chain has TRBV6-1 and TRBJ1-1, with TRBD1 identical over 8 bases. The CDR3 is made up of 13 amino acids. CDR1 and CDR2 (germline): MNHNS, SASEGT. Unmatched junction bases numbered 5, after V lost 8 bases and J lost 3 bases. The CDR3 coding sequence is TGTGCCAGCGGATTACAGGGGGACACTGAAGCTTTCTTT. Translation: CASGLQGDTEAFF.

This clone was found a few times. CDR3 residues: CASSLGLMGGSYNEQFF. The CDR3 nucleotides are TGTGCCAGCAGTTTAGGACTGATGGGCGGCTCCTACAATGAGCAGTTCTTC. This rearrangement joins TRBV9 to TRBJ2-1; a possible D gene is TRBD2 (5 bases). With 5 bases removed from V and 0 bases from J, the gap between germline ends came to 18 bases. Germline values: CDR1 SGDLS, CDR2 YYNGEE. The CDR3 contains 17 residues.

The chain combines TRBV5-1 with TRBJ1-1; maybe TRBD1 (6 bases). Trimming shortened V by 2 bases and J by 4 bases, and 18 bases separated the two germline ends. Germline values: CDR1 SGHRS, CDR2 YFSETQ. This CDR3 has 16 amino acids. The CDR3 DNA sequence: TGCGCCAGCAGCTTCGACAGGCGACGAGGGGGCACTGAAGCTTTCTTT. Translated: CASSFDRRRGGTEAFF.

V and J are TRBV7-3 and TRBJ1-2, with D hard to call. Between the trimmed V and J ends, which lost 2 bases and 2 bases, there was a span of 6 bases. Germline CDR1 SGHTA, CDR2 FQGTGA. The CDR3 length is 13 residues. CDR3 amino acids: CASSLEGNYGYTF. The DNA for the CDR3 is TGTGCCAGCAGCTTAGAGGGAAACTATGGCTACACCTTC. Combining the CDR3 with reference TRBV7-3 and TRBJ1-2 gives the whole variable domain GAGVSQTPSNKVTEKGKYVELRCDPISGHTALYWYRQSLGQGPEFLIYFQGTGAADDSGLPNDRFFAVRPEGSVSTLKIQRTERGDSAVYLCASSLEGNYGYTFGSGTRLTVV.

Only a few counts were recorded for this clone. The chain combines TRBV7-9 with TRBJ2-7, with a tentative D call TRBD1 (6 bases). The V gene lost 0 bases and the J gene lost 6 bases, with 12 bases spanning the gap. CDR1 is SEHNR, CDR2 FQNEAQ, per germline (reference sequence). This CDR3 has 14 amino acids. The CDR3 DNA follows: TGTGCCAGCAGCTTAGCGGCCAGGGGTGGCGAGCAGTACTTC. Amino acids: CASSLAARGGEQYF.

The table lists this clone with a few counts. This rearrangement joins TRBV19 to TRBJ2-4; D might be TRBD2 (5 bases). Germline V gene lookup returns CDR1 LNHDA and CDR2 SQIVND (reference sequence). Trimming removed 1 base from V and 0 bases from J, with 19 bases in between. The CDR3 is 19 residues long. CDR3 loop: CASSIGSGETLLAKNIQYF. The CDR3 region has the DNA TGTGCCAGTAGTATAGGATCCGGGGAGACTCTTTTAGCCAAAAACATTCAGTACTTC. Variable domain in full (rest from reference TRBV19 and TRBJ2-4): DGGITQSPKYLFRKEGQNVTLSCEQNLNHDAMYWYRQDPGQGLRLIYYSQIVNDFQKGDIAEGYSVSREKKESFPLTVTSAQKNPTAFYLCASSIGSGETLLAKNIQYFGAGTRLSVL.

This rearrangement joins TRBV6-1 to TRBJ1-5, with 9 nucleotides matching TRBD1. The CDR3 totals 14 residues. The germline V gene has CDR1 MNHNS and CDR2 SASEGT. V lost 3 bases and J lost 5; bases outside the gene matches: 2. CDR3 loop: CASSDTGGHQPQHF. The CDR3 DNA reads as TGTGCCAGCAGTGACACAGGGGGCCATCAGCCCCAGCATTTT.

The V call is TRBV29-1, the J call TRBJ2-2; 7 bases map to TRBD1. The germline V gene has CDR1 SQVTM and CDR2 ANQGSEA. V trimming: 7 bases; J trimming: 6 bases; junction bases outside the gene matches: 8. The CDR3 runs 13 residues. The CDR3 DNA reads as TGCAGCGCCAACCCGACAGGGTCCGGGGAGCTGTTTTTT. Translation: CSANPTGSGELFF.

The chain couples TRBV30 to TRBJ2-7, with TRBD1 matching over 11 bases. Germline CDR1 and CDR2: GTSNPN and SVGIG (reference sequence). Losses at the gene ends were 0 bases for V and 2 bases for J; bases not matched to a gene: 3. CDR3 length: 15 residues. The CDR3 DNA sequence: TGTGCCTGGAGTGTAGGGACAGGGGGGGCCTACGAGCAGTACTTC. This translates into CAWSVGTGGAYEQYF.

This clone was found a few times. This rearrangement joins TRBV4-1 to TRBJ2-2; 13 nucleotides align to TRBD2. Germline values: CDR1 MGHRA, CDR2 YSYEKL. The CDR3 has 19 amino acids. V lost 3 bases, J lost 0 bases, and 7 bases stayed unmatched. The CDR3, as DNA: TGCGCCAGCAGCCAGGGACTAGCGGGAAGGATTGCGAACACCGGGGAGCTGTTTTTT. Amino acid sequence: CASSQGLAGRIANTGELFF.

CDR3 region: CASSFMGQGNYGHEKLFF. CDR3 sequence (DNA): TGTGCCAGCAGCTTCATGGGACAGGGGAATTATGGTCATGAAAAACTGTTTTTT. The V and J genes are TRBV7-9 and TRBJ1-4, with 10 positions matching TRBD1. The V and J ends lost 3 bases and 6 bases, in that order; junction bases with no gene match: 13. The CDR3 runs 18 residues. From germline, CDR1 is SEHNR and CDR2 FQNEAQ (reference sequence).

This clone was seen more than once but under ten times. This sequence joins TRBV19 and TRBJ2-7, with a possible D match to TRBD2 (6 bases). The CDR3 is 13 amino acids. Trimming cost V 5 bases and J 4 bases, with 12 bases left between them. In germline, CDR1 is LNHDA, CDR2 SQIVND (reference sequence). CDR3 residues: CASSELSGYEQYF. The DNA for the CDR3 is TGTGCCAGTAGTGAGCTTAGCGGTTACGAGCAGTACTTC.

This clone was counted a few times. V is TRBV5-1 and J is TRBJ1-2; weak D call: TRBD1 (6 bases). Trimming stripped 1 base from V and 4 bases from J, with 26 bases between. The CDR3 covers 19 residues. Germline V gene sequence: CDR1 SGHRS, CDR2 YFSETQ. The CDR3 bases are TGCGCCAGCAGCTTGTGGCCCTTAGGGGACAACAGAATTTCCTATGGCTACACCTTC. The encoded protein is CASSLWPLGDNRISYGYTF.

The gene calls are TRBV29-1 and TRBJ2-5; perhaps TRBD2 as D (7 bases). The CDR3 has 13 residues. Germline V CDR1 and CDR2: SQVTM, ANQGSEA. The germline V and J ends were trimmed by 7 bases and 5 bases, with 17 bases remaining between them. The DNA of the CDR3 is TGCAGCGGGCGGGGGCGCTTTCGTGAGACCCAGTACTTC. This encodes CSGRGRFRETQYF.

This chain's CDR3 is CASSLGQNQPQHF. As DNA, the CDR3 is TGTGCCAGCAGCTTAGGACAGAATCAGCCCCAGCATTTT. This chain links TRBV7-9 with TRBJ1-5; possibly TRBD1 for D (5 bases). The length of the CDR3 is 13 residues. V was pared by 1 base and J by 4 bases, with 5 bases between. Germline V gene sequence: CDR1 SEHNR, CDR2 FQNEAQ (reference sequence).

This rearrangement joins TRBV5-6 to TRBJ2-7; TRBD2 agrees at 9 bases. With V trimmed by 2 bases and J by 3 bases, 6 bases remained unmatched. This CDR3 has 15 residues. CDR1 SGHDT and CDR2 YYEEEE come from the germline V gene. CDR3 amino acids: CASSLGPSGIYEQYF. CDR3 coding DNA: TGTGCCAGCAGCTTAGGGCCTAGCGGGATCTACGAGCAGTACTTC.

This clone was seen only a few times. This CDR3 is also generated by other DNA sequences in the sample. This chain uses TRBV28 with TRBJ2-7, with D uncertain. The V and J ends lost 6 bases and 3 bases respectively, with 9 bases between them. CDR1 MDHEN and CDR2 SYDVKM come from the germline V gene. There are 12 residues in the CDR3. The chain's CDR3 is CASSLTGYEQYF. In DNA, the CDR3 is TGTGCCAGCAGCCTGACTGGCTACGAGCAGTACTTC.

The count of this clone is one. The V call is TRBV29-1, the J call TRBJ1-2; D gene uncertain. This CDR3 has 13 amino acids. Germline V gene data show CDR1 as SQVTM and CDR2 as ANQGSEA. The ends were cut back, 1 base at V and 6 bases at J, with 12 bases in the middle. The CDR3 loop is CSVEVRRENGYTF. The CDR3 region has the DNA TGCAGCGTTGAAGTAAGGCGGGAGAATGGCTACACCTTC. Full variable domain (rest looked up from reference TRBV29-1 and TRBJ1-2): SAVISQKPSRDICQRGTSLTIQCQVDSQVTMMFWYRQQPGQSLTLIATANQGSEATYESGFVIDKFPISRPNLTFSTLTVSNMSPEDSSIYLCSVEVRRENGYTFGSGTRLTVV.

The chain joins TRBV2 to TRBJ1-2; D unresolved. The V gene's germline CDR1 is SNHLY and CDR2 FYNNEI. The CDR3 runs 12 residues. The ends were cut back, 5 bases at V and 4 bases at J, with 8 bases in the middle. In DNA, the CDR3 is TGTGCCAGCAGTAGAGGAATCTATGGCTACACCTTC. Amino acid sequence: CASSRGIYGYTF. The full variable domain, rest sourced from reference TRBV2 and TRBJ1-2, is EPEVTQTPSHQVTQMGQEVILRCVPISNHLYFYWYRQILGQKVEFLVSFYNNEISEKSEIFDDQFSVERPDGSNFTLKIRSTKLEDSAMYFCASSRGIYGYTFGSGTRLTVV.

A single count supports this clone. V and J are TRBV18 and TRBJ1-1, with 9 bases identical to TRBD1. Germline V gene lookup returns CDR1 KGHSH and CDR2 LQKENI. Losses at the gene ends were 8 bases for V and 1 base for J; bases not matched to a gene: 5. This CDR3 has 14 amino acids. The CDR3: CASAIQGANTEAFF. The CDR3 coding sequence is TGTGCCAGCGCCATACAGGGGGCGAACACTGAAGCTTTCTTT.

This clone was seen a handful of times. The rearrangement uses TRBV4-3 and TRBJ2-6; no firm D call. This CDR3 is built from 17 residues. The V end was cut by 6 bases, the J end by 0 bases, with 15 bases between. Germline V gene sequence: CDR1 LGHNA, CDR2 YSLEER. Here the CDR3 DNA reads TGCGCCAGCAGTCGTGCGTCGGTCTTCTCTGGGGCCAACGTCCTGACTTTC. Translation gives CASSRASVFSGANVLTF.

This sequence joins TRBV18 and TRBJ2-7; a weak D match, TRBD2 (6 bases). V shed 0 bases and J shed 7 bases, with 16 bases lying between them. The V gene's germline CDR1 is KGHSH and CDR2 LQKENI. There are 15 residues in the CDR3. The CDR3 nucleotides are TGTGCCAGCTCACCACCGACCAGGTTGGCGGGGGAGCAGTACTTC. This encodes CASSPPTRLAGEQYF.